These 5 T cell receptor beta chains were all obtained from the same sample, sequenced in a study of graft-versus-host responses after intestinal transplantation. Profiling relied on immunoSEQ multiplex PCR, and the TCRdb table lists in-frame clones only, not all of them. The sample has over 45,000 clones; about 87% are singletons. The sequences come from PBMCs, collected 26 days after transplant. The receptor set was obtained from a human patient who received an intestinal transplant, so some T cells may come from the graft donor.

This chain joins TRBV30 and TRBJ1-6; D is uncertain. CDR1 and CDR2 (germline): GTSNPN, SVGIG (reference sequence). V lost 2 bases, J lost 4 bases, and 6 bases lay in between. The CDR3 spans 13 residues. The CDR3 here is CAWSTRYNSPLHF. The CDR3 nucleotides read TGTGCCTGGAGTACGCGGTATAATTCACCCCTCCACTTT. Full variable domain (rest looked up from reference TRBV30 and TRBJ1-6): SQTIHQWPATLVQPVGSPLSLECTVEGTSNPNLYWYRQAAGRGLQLLFYSVGIGQISSEVPQNLSASRPQDRQFILSSKKLLLSDSGFYLCAWSTRYNSPLHFGNGTRLTVT.

This clone was recorded only once. This chain joins TRBV5-1 and TRBJ2-7; 8 bases match TRBD2. Germline V gives CDR1 SGHRS, CDR2 YFSETQ. CDR3 length equals 17 residues. With V trimmed by 4 bases and J by 3 bases, 15 bases remained unmatched. This CDR3 is CASSRDVLLAANYEQYF. The CDR3 DNA is TGCGCCAGCAGCAGGGATGTGCTACTAGCGGCCAACTACGAGCAGTACTTC.

This clone was detected once. The chain links TRBV9 to TRBJ2-1, with TRBD2 matching over 8 bases. The CDR3 runs to 15 residues. Germline-derived CDR1 and CDR2 are SGDLS and YYNGEE. V dropped 0 bases and J dropped 7; count of bases not matched to a gene: 6. The CDR3 DNA reads TGTGCCAGCAGCGTAGAAAGCGGGAGTCCGAATGAGCAGTTCTTC. This sequence encodes CASSVESGSPNEQFF. The entire variable domain, with the rest obtained from reference TRBV9 and TRBJ2-1, is as follows: DSGVTQTPKHLITATGQRVTLRCSPRSGDLSVYWYQQSLDQGLQFLIQYYNGEERAKGNILERFSAQQFPDLHSELNLSSLELGDSALYFCASSVESGSPNEQFFGPGTRLTVL.

This rearrangement joins TRBV9 to TRBJ2-7, with D perhaps TRBD2 (6 bases). The V and J ends lost 4 bases and 4 bases respectively, with 21 bases between them. There are 16 residues in the CDR3. CDR1 and CDR2 (germline): SGDLS, YYNGEE. The CDR3 nucleotides are TGTGCCAGCAGCCACTCTCCGGGACGGGGGTTTTACGAGCAGTACTTC. As protein: CASSHSPGRGFYEQYF.

The chain joins TRBV27 to TRBJ2-7; the match to TRBD1 covers 9 bases. Per germline, CDR1 MNHEY and CDR2 SMNVEV (reference sequence). V trimming: 5 bases; J trimming: 2 bases; junction bases outside the gene matches: 7. The CDR3 has 15 amino acids. The CDR3 nucleotides read TGTGCCAGCAGTAGTGGACAGGGGCCAACCTACGAGCAGTACGTC. It encodes CASSSGQGPTYEQYV.